This T cell receptor (beta chain) appears in the sequencing data of a study of radiation and T cells in renal cell carcinoma (dated by TCRdb to the early 2020s). About the study as a whole: TCR beta sequencing covered around 50 samples in total, comprising about 26 tumors and around 27 peripheral blood samples. Across all 55 or so samples, 3,800,000 or so unique CDR3 nucleotide sequences encoding some 3,000,000 unique CDR3 amino acid sequences were identified.

CDR1 and CDR2 are read off the germline V gene as SGHAT and FQNNGV. The CDR3 sequence holds 15 residues, the cysteine and phenylalanine included. The read is trimmed to its CDR3 DNA, 45 bases read in frame from base 1. V lost 8 bases and J lost 7 bases, and the count of bases not matched to a germline gene is 12. Following the manufacturer's recommendations, the immunoSEQ kit was used to generate TCR beta libraries from genomic DNA. For library preparation, a first multiplex PCR was performed with proprietary primers, followed by a second PCR in which unique barcodes were added, and bead cleanups were performed after each round. A positive control reaction and a negative control reaction, both provided in the kit, were run with every batch of samples. The final libraries were assessed on an Agilent 4200 TapeStation D1000 ScreenTape, pooled by volume, and quantified by qPCR. Sequencing ran on an Illumina NextSeq500 with a MidOutput 150-cycle cartridge, using 156 Read1 and 15 Index1 cycles with kit custom primers. The pooled library was loaded at around 1 pM, and approximately 19% PhiX control was spiked in. Per the source publication's procedure: The vendor-processed data were analyzed in R, and a clonotype was defined as all T cells that share the same CDR3 nucleotide sequence. In the clone abundance analyses, frequencies in each sample were normalized to that sample's 10,000 most abundant clones. Public T cell clones, which averaged fewer than five per sample, were excluded before analysis. Dominant motif analysis used ImmunoMap with the PAM10 matrix, gap penalty 30 and homology threshold 0.3; motifs with cumulative frequency at least 0.01 counted as dominant. Held by TCRdb, this immuneACCESS table contains in-frame sequences only and omits some clones. Under half of the omission traces to an unresolved V gene where checked; the cause of the rest is unknown. V and J calls and clone size are as listed in that table; D and trimming were resolved from the DNA. This sample comprises 14,000 to 15,000 clones, 62% of them detected only once. Approximately 15% of the sample comes from the top ten.

The time point label, as the study defines it: tumor resected at nephrectomy. The treatment or condition label for this specimen denotes: treatment-naive control, cytoreductive nephrectomy. Control tumors were obtained from treatment-naive renal cell carcinoma patients in whom cytoreductive nephrectomy was performed without prior radiation. Renal cell carcinoma with clear cell pathology was present in all patients. The control tumors used for TCR sequencing were from several females and over nine males, were resected between about 2011 and 2014, and had a median patient age of roughly 59 years (range about 40 to 85). Tumor processing involved mechanical dissociation, digestion with collagenase/hyaluronidase at 37 degrees C, handling in gentleMACS C tubes, and storage in liquid nitrogen. Genomic DNA for TCR sequencing was prepared using the QIAamp DNA Blood Mini Kit (Qiagen). The analyses included just those samples that passed every quality control check.

This clone is termed medium-sized (0.01 to 0.1%). Its antigen is unknown. Base quality data are lacking; no much larger clone is found one base away. The study at large found these results: Effects of radiation dose or scheduling on the TCR repertoire could not be addressed with the single-armed trial design. Compared with control tumors, irradiated tumors had a greater number of dominant CDR3 motifs, and these motifs made up a bigger portion of the repertoire. Irradiated tumors showed higher TCR clonality than controls, with the top 100 clonotypes averaging about 54% of the repertoire versus around 45% in nephrectomy-only tumors. Because only small tumor regions of around 1 g were available, intratumoral heterogeneity was not captured.

Recombination linked TRBV11-2 to TRBJ2-2; TRBD2 agrees with 8 junctional bases. The receptor was isolated from a man aged 55 to 70 with renal cell carcinoma. This sample comprised tumor tissue, obtained from a patient whose treatment was nephrectomy without radiotherapy. This receptor carries the CDR3 CASVLGGGLGGELFF. The DNA sequence is as follows: TGTGCCAGCGTGCTTGGCGGGGGGCTTGGCGGGGAGCTGTTTTTT. Joined to the reference TRBV11-2 and TRBJ2-2 proteins, this CDR3 gives the full variable domain: EAGVAQSPRYKIIEKRQSVAFWCNPISGHATLYWYQQILGQGPKLLIQFQNNGVVDDSQLPKDRFSAERLKGVDSTLKIQPAKLEDSAVYLCASVLGGGLGGELFFGEGSRLTVL.